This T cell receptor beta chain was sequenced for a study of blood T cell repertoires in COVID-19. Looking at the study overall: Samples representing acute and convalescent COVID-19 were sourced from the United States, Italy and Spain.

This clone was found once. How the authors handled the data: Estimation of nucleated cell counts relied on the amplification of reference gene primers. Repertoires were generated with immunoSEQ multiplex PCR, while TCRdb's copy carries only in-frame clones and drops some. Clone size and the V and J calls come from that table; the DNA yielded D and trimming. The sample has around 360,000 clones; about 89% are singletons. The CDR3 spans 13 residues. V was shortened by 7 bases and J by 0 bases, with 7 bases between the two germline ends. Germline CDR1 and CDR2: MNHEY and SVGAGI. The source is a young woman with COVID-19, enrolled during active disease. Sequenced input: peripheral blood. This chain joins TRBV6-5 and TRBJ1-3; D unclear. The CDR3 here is CASKAGSGNTIYF. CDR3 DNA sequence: TGTGCCAGCAAGGCAGGCTCTGGAAACACCATATATTTT.